This TCR beta chain was obtained from a study of OX40 agonist ivuxolimab in advanced cancers. Study-level background: People in dose escalation had one of these cancers: hepatocellular carcinoma, melanoma, renal cell or head and neck cancer. Aged 23 to 79 with a mean of roughly 65 years, they were approximately 79% male. Antecedent anti-PD-1, anti-PD-L1 or anti-CTLA-4 therapy was permissible, with around 41% having received some.

Blood sampling took place at baseline, cycle 4 day 1, and cycle 7 day 1. Per germline, CDR1 SQVTM and CDR2 ANQGSEA. With V trimmed by 3 bases and J by 1 base, 3 bases remained unmatched. This CDR3 comprises 14 residues. Profiling relied on immunoSEQ multiplex PCR, and the TCRdb table lists in-frame clones only, not all of them. Of 98,000 or so clones listed, 75% to 90% are singletons. The receptor's source is an adult with an advanced solid tumor such as melanoma, head and neck, liver or kidney cancer. The chain joins TRBV29-1 to TRBJ2-3; 8 nucleotides align to TRBD2. This sample comprised CD4+ or CD8+ T cells sorted from blood, obtained in a trial of the OX40 agonist ivuxolimab. CDR3 DNA: TGCAGCGTTGAGTCAGCGGGAGGCACAGATACGCAGTATTTT. The encoded protein is CSVESAGGTDTQYF.